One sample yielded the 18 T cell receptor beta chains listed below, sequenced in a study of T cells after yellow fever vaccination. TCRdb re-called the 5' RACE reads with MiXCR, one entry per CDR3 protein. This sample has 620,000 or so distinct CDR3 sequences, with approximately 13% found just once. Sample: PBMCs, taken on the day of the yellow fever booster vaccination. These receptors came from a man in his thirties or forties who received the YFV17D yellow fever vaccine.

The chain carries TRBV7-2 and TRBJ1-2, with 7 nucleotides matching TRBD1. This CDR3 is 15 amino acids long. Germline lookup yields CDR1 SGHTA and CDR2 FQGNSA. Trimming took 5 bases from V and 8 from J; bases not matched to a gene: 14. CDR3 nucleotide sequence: TGTGCCAGCAGCCCACAACAGGGGCAGTTTACGGGCTACACCTTC. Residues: CASSPQQGQFTGYTF. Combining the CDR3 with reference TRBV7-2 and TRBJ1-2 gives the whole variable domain GAGVSQSPSNKVTEKGKDVELRCDPISGHTALYWYRQSLGQGLEFLIYFQGNSAPDKSGLPSDRFSAERTGGSVSTLTIQRTQQEDSAVYLCASSPQQGQFTGYTFGSGTRLTVV.

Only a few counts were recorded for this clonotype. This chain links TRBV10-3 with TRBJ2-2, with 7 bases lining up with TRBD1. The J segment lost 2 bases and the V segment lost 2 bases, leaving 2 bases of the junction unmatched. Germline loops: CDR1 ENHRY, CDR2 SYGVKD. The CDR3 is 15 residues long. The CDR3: CAISEGDRNTGELFF. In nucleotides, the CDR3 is TGTGCCATCAGTGAGGGGGACAGAAACACCGGGGAGCTGTTTTTT.

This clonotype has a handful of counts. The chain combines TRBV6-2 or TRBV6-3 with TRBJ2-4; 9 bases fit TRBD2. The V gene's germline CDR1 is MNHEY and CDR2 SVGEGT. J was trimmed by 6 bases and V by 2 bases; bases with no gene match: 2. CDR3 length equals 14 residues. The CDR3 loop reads CASSYAGGPNIQYF. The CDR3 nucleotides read TGTGCCAGCAGTTACGCGGGAGGGCCAAACATTCAGTACTTC.

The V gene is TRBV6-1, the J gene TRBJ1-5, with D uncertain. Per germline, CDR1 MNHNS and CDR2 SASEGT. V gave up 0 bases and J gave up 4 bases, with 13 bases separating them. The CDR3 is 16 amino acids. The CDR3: CASSEAGYSINQPQHF. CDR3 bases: TGTGCCAGCAGTGAAGCGGGGTACAGCATTAATCAGCCCCAGCATTTT.

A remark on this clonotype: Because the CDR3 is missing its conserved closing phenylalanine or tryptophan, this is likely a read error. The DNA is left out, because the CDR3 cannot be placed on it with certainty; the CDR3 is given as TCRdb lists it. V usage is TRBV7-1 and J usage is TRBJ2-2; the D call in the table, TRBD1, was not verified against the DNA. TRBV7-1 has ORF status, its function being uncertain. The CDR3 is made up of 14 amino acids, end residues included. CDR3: CASSSGRLGGELLC.

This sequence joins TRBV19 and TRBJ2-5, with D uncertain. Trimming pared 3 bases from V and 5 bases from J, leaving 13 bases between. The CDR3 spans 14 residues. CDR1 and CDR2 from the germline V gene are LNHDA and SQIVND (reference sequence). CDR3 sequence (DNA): TGTGCCAGTAGTATTGCACAGTTCCCCGAGACCCAGTACTTC. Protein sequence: CASSIAQFPETQYF.

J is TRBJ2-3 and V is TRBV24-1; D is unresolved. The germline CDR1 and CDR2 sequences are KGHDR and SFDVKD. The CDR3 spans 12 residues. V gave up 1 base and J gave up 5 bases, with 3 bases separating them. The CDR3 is CATSDFRDTQYF. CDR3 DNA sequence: TGTGCCACCAGTGATTTCCGAGATACGCAGTATTTT.

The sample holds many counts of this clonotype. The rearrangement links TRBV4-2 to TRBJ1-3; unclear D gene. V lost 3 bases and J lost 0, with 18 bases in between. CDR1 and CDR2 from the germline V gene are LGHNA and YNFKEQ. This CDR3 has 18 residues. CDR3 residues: CASSQDGGYSDSGNTIYF. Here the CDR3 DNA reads TGTGCCAGCAGCCAGGATGGAGGTTACTCCGACTCTGGAAACACCATATATTTT.

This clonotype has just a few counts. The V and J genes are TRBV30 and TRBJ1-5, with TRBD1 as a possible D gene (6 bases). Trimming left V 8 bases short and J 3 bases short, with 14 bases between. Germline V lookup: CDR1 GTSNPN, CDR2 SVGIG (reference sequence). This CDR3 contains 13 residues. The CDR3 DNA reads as TGTGCCAGTCAGGACAGCTTCAATCAGCCCCAGCATTTT. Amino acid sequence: CASQDSFNQPQHF.

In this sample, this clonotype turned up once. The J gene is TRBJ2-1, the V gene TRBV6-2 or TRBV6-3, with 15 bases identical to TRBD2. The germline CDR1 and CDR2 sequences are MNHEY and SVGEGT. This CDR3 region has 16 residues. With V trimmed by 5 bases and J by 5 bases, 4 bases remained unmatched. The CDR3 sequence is CASSPRTSGRDNEQFF. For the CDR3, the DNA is TGTGCCAGCAGTCCACGGACTAGCGGGAGGGACAATGAGCAGTTCTTC.

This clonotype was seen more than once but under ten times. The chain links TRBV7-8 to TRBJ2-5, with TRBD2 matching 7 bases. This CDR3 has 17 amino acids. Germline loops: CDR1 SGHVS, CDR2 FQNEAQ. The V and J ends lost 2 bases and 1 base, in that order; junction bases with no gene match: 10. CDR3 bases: TGTGCCAGCAGCTTAAAGGGAGTCGGGAGGCCCCAAGAGACCCAGTACTTC. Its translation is CASSLKGVGRPQETQYF.

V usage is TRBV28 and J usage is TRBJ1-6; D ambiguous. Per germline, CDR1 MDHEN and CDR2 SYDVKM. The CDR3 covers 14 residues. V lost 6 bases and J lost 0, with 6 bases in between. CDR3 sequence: CASRGSSYNSPLHF. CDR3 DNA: TGTGCCAGCAGAGGGAGCTCCTATAATTCACCCCTCCACTTT.

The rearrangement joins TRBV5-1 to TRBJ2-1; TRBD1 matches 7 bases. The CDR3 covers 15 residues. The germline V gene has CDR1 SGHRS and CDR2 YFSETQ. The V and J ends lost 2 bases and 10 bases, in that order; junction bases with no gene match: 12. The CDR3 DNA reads TGCGCCAGCAGCTTTCTCCAGACAGGGCAAGCCGAGCAGTTCTTC. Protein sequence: CASSFLQTGQAEQFF.

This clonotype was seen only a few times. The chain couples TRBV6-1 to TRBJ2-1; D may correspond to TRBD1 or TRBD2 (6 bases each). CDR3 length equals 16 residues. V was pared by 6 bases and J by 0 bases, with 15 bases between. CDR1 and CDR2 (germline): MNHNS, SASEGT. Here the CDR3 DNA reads TGTGCCAGCAGCCAAGGGGGGCCTAACTCCTACAATGAGCAGTTCTTC. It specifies CASSQGGPNSYNEQFF.

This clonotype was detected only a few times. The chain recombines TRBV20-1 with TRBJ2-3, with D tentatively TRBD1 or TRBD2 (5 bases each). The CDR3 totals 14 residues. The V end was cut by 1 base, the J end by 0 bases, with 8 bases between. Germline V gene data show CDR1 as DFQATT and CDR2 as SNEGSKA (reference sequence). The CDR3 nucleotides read TGCAGTGCTAGAGCGGGACCTAGCACAGATACGCAGTATTTT. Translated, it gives CSARAGPSTDTQYF.

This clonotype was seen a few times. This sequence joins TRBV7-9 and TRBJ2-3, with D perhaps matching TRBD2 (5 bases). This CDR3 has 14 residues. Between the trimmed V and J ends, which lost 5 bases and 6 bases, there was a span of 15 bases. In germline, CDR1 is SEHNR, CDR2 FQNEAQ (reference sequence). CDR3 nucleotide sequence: TGTGCCAGCAGCACATTACTAGGAGCGGATACGCAGTATTTT. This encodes CASSTLLGADTQYF.

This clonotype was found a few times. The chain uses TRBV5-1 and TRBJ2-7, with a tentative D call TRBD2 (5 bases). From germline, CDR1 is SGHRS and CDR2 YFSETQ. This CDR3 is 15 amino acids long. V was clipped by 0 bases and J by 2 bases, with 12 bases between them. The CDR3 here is CASSLDTTSPYEQYF. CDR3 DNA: TGCGCCAGCAGCTTGGACACCACTAGTCCCTACGAGCAGTACTTC.

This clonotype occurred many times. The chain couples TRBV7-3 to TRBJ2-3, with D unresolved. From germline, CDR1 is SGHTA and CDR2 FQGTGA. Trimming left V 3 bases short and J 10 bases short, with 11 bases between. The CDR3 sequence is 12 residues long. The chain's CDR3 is CASSFSGRAQYF. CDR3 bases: TGTGCCAGCAGCTTCTCTGGTAGGGCGCAGTATTTT.